This TCR beta chain derives from a study of T cells in Graves' hyperthyroidism and ophthalmopathy. General study points: Before onset, by a median of about seven months, the model predicted ophthalmopathy.

A single count supports this clonotype. Antigen specificity is unknown. The CDR3 regions of TCR beta were amplified from RNA transcripts. The HTBI primer set drove a first-round RT-PCR of the TCR CDR3. One entry per CDR3 protein, called by TCRdb with MiXCR from the multiplex PCR reads. This sample has 380,000 or so distinct CDR3 sequences, with approximately 14% found just once. From germline, CDR1 is DFQATT and CDR2 SNEGSKA (reference sequence). This CDR3 is built from 13 residues. Germline trimming cut 5 bases from V and 5 bases from J; bases unmatched to any gene: 3. Graves' hyperthyroidism is called stable when ophthalmopathy does not progress within 18 months.

The chain uses TRBV20-1 and TRBJ2-1; TRBD2 agrees at 10 bases. The sequencing input was blood. The receptor's source is a woman younger than 45 with Graves' hyperthyroidism. CDR3 DNA: TGCAGTGCTGGACTAGCGGTACACAATGAGCAGTTCTTC. Translation: CSAGLAVHNEQFF.